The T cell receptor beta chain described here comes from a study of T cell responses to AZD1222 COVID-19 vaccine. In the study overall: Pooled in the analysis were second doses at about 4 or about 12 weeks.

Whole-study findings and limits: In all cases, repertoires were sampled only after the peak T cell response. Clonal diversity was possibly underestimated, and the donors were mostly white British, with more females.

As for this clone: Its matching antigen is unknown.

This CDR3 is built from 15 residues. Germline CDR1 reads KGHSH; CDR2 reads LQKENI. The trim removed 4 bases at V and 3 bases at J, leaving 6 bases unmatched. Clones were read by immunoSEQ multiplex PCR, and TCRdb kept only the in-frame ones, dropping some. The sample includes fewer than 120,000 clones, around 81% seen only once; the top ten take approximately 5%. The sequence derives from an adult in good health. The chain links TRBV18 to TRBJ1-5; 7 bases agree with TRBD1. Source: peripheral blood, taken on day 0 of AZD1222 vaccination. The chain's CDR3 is CASSQTTGNNQPQHF. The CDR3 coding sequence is TGTGCCAGCTCACAGACGACAGGGAACAATCAGCCCCAGCATTTT.